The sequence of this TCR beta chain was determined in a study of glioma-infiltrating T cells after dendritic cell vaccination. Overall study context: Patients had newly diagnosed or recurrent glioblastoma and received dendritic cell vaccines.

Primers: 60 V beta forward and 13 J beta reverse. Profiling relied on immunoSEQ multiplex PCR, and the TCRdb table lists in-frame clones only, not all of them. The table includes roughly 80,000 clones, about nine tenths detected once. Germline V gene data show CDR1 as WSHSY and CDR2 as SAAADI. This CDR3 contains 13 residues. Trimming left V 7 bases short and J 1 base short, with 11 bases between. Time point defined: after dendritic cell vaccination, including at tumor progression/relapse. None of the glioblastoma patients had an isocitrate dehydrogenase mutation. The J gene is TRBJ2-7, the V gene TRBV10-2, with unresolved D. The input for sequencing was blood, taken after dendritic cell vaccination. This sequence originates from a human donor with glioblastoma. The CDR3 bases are TGCGCCAGCACTTTCGGCGGTTCCTACGAGCAGTACTTC. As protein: CASTFGGSYEQYF.